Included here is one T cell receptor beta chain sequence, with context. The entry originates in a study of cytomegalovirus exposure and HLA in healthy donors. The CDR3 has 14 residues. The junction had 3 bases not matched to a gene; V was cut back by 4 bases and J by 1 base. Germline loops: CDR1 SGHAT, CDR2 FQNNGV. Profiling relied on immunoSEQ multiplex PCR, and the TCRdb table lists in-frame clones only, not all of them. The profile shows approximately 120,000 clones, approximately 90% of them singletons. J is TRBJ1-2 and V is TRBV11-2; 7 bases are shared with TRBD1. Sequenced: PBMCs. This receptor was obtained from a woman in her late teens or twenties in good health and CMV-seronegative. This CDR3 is CASSSGQFNYGYTF. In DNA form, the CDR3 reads TGTGCCAGCAGCTCGGGACAGTTTAACTATGGCTACACCTTC.